A single sample is the source of the 8 T cell receptor beta chains below, sequenced in a study of blood T cell repertoires in COVID-19. Here immunoSEQ multiplex PCR was the method, and the copy in TCRdb shows in-frame clones only, minus some. This sample has roughly 390,000 clones, with 85% found just once. The sequenced sample consisted of peripheral blood. These TCRs come from a woman under 30 with acute or convalescent COVID-19.

The chain is built from TRBV6-1 and TRBJ1-3; D is perhaps TRBD1 (5 bases). With 2 bases removed from V and 0 bases from J, the gap between germline ends came to 11 bases. Germline assignment: CDR1 MNHNS and CDR2 SASEGT. This CDR3 spans 16 amino acids. The CDR3 protein is CASSEHSRASGNTIYF. The CDR3 DNA follows: TGTGCCAGCAGTGAACACTCCAGGGCCTCTGGAAACACCATATATTTT.

This clone was seen a handful of times. The sample has other DNA sequences that encode this CDR3 too. The chain links TRBV9 to TRBJ1-1, with D possibly being TRBD1 (5 bases). The germline V and J ends were trimmed by 2 bases and 2 bases, with 13 bases remaining between them. CDR3 length: 15 amino acids. The germline CDR1 and CDR2 sequences are SGDLS and YYNGEE. CDR3 sequence: CASSVGGAINTEAFF. For the CDR3, the DNA is TGTGCCAGCAGCGTGGGAGGGGCGATCAACACTGAAGCTTTCTTT.

This clone showed up just a few times. V is TRBV18 and J is TRBJ1-6, with 7 bases identical to TRBD1. Germline CDR1 KGHSH, CDR2 LQKENI. CDR3 length: 15 amino acids. The ends lost 1 base at V and 6 bases at J; junction bases unmatched: 3. CDR3 nucleotides: TGTGCCAGCTCACCACAGGGGGCGACTAATTCACCCCTCCACTTT. Translated, it gives CASSPQGATNSPLHF.

V gene TRBV29-1 combines with J gene TRBJ1-4, with a possible D match to TRBD1 (5 bases). V gave up 0 bases and J gave up 6 bases, with 11 bases separating them. CDR1 is SQVTM, CDR2 ANQGSEA, per germline. CDR3 length: 14 amino acids. In DNA form, the CDR3 reads TGCAGCGTTGAAGACCCGGGGGATTATGAAAAACTGTTTTTT. It yields the protein CSVEDPGDYEKLFF.

The chain uses TRBV6-5 and TRBJ1-1; a possible D gene is TRBD1 (5 bases). The CDR3 contains 13 residues. Trimming pared 6 bases from V and 5 bases from J, leaving 13 bases between. The germline CDR1 and CDR2 sequences are MNHEY and SVGAGI. The DNA of the CDR3 is TGTGCCAGCAGGCCCCAGGGAACGACTGAAGCTTTCTTT. Protein product: CASRPQGTTEAFF.

The V gene is TRBV7-9, the J gene TRBJ2-3, with D possibly TRBD2 on 6 matching bases. V dropped 4 bases and J dropped 13 bases, with 27 bases sitting between them. CDR1 is SEHNR, CDR2 FQNEAQ, per germline (reference sequence). The CDR3 runs 16 residues. CDR3 residues: CASSSDTSTPRYAKYF. In nucleotides, the CDR3 is TGTGCCAGCAGCTCTGATACTAGCACCCCCCGCTACGCAAAGTATTTT.

CDR3 in amino acids: CASSRTSGGLYNEQFF. Here the CDR3 DNA reads TGTGCCAGCAGTCGCACTAGCGGGGGCCTCTACAATGAGCAGTTCTTC. The chain joins TRBV28 to TRBJ2-1; 11 nucleotides align to TRBD2. V lost 5 bases, J lost 3 bases, and 6 bases stayed unmatched. The CDR3 totals 16 residues. CDR1 and CDR2 (germline): MDHEN, SYDVKM.

The V call is TRBV29-1, the J call TRBJ1-2; TRBD1 aligns across 10 bases. This CDR3 contains 12 residues. From germline, CDR1 is SQVTM and CDR2 ANQGSEA. Unmatched junction bases numbered 12, after V lost 6 bases and J lost 14 bases. The CDR3 sequence is CSVDKGQGEYTF. The CDR3 DNA reads as TGCAGCGTAGATAAAGGACAGGGGGAGTATACCTTC.